This T cell receptor beta chain is drawn from a study of shared clonotypes between healthy human individuals. Data came from immunoSEQ multiplex PCR; TCRdb stores just in-frame clones and leaves some out. The table lists approximately 1,500,000 clones, around 98% of them singletons. Donors, healthy HIV-negative adults, lacked recent acute infections or vaccinations. Memory CD4+ cells were the fraction left after CD45RA+ naive selection. This CDR3 has 15 amino acids. Trimming pared 0 bases from V and 3 bases from J, leaving 12 bases between. CDR1 SGHRS and CDR2 YFSETQ come from the germline V gene. This receptor was taken from a man aged 30-40 years in good health. The material sequenced was naive CD4+ T cells sorted from blood. The sample's subset: CD45RA+ positively selected. This chain joins TRBV5-1 and TRBJ1-1; D not resolved. Here the CDR3 DNA reads TGCGCCAGCAGCTTGGAAGTCAGAACTTACACTGAAGCTTTCTTT. Translated, it gives CASSLEVRTYTEAFF.